This T cell receptor (beta chain) was observed in a study of blood T cells in healthy people across ages. Findings and limits, study-wide: Among long-lived donors, naive CD4+ cells were more numerous and diversity higher than in aged donors.

With a J-beta primer mix and a sample-barcoded 5' primer, a second PCR ran about 7 to 11 cycles. A tag from a template-switch adaptor with 12 random nucleotides marked each cDNA molecule. A single record per CDR3 protein comes from TCRdb applying MiXCR to the 5' RACE reads. The repertoire holds about 620,000 distinct CDR3 sequences, with roughly 20% as singletons. J gave up 7 bases and V 6 bases, and 7 bases lay outside the gene matches. Germline assignment: CDR1 DFQATT and CDR2 SNEGSKA (reference sequence). The CDR3 has 12 residues. Remarks on this clonotype: The antigen remains undetermined.

V usage is TRBV20-1 and J usage is TRBJ2-3, with 7 bases identical to TRBD2. The TCR was taken from a man in his sixties or seventies in good health. The sequencing input was blood. The DNA of the CDR3 is TGCAGTGCGACGGCGGGAGTGCATACGCAGTATTTT. Translating it yields CSATAGVHTQYF.